The sequence of this T cell receptor beta chain was determined in a study of blood T cell repertoires in COVID-19. Looking at the study overall: The United States, Italy and Spain provided the acute and convalescent COVID-19 samples. PBMCs, B-cell-depleted T cells, or T cells were the source of the cDNA or gDNA that made up the material.

Trimming cost V 2 bases and J 8 bases; bases outside gene matches: 7. The CDR3 has 14 amino acids. Germline CDR1 and CDR2: LGHDT and YNNKEL (reference sequence). The data were produced by immunoSEQ multiplex PCR, yet TCRdb's version contains in-frame clones alone and is incomplete. This table has tens of thousands of clones, around 83% appearing once. Sequenced: peripheral blood. This receptor was identified in a human donor in a cohort sampled during active COVID-19. This chain connects TRBV3-1 (or the pseudogene TRBV3-2) to TRBJ1-2, with 8 bases aligning to TRBD1. The CDR3 nucleotides are TGTGCCAGCAGCCAAATGACAGGGGCCCGAGGCTACACCTTC. Its translation: CASSQMTGARGYTF.